A selection of T cell receptor beta chains follows, all from one sample in a study of T-cell reconstitution after alpha-beta-depleted transplantation in children. TCRdb analysed the PCR reads with MiXCR anew, one entry per CDR3 protein. The top ten hold roughly 2.5% of the sample, which has about 500,000 distinct CDR3 sequences, about 30% seen once. This sample comprised PBMCs from the stem cell graft donor, obtained from the stem cell graft. The receptors here all came from a human donor who donated a stem cell graft to a child with aplastic anemia. Each CDR3 is given with its conserved first and last residue.

TRBV7-8	TRBJ1-4	CASSLGIKGSEKLFF
TRBV20-1	TRBJ2-2	CSARGTGNAGELFF
TRBV6-1	TRBJ2-1	CASRWTSGVGGEQFF
TRBV12-3/TRBV12-4	TRBJ1-1	CASRPGDRSMNTEAFF
TRBV10-3	TRBJ1-4	CAISLTLGQGEEKLFF
TRBV12-3/TRBV12-4	TRBJ2-3	CASTTRRTITDTQYF
TRBV10-3	TRBJ2-1	CAIGGGSSYNEQFF
TRBV7-2	TRBJ2-5	CASSPRGGAEETQYF
TRBV12-3/TRBV12-4	TRBJ1-1	CASNDGGNTEAFF
TRBV6-5	TRBJ2-7	CASSYSGGVFEQYF
TRBV9	TRBJ2-1	CASSVRTGSSYNEQFF